This TCR beta chain is drawn from a study of blood T cell repertoires in COVID-19. At the level of the study: Acute-phase and convalescent COVID-19 samples originated in the United States, Italy and Spain. T cells, B-cell-depleted T cells, or PBMCs provided the cDNA or gDNA that served as material.

Per the study methods: Reference gene primer amplification in the assay estimated nucleated cell counts. Assay used: immunoSEQ multiplex PCR; TCRdb lists only in-frame clones, some missing. The DNA gave D and trimming, while V, J and clone size come from that table. The table shows some 120,000 clones, with roughly 84% occurring only once. The specimen was peripheral blood. The source of this sequence is a woman aged 25 to 39 who had recovered from COVID-19.

The CDR3 DNA sequence: TGTGCCAGCAGCTTAGGTATTCAGCCCCAGCATTTT. It codes for CASSLGIQPQHF. The V and J genes are TRBV13 and TRBJ1-5; D is undetermined. From germline, CDR1 is PRHDT and CDR2 FYEKMQ (reference sequence). V lost 0 bases and J lost 6, with 3 bases in between. The CDR3 runs to 12 residues. Together with reference TRBV13 and TRBJ1-5, the CDR3 gives the full variable domain: AAGVIQSPRHLIKEKRETATLKCYPIPRHDTVYWYQQGPGQDPQFLISFYEKMQSDKGSIPDRFSAQQFSDYHSELNMSSLELGDSALYFCASSLGIQPQHFGDGTRLSIL.